The next 24 T cell receptor beta chains were all read from a single sample in a study of graft-versus-host responses after intestinal transplantation. The table came from immunoSEQ multiplex PCR; TCRdb's copy has only in-frame clones and leaves some out. The sample records about 21,000 clones, around three fifths being singletons. The sample consisted of alloreactive CD4+ T cells from a mixed lymphocyte reaction culture, taken before intestinal transplant. Noted subset: CFSE-low proliferating T cells sorted from roughly six-day pre-transplant mixed lymphocyte reaction (GvH or HvG direction). These receptors came from a human patient who received an intestinal transplant.

The chain uses TRBV18 and TRBJ2-7; TRBD1 agrees at 7 bases. V lost 4 bases, J lost 8 bases, and 14 bases stayed unmatched. The CDR3 has 15 amino acids. Germline loops: CDR1 KGHSH, CDR2 LQKENI. The CDR3 bases are TGTGCCAGCTCACTTACGGGACAGTGGGTCCGGCAGCAGTACTTC. Its protein product is CASSLTGQWVRQQYF.

This clone was detected only once. The CDR3 is CASIQGVKETQYF. For the CDR3, the DNA is TGTGCCAGCATACAGGGGGTTAAAGAGACCCAGTACTTC. V gene TRBV6-1 combines with J gene TRBJ2-5; the match to TRBD1 covers 8 bases. This CDR3 comprises 13 residues. CDR1 is MNHNS, CDR2 SASEGT, per germline. J gave up 3 bases and V 7 bases, and 4 bases lay outside the gene matches.

The genes are TRBV19 and TRBJ2-7; a possible D gene is TRBD2 (5 bases). This CDR3 is 14 amino acids long. The V gene's germline CDR1 is LNHDA and CDR2 SQIVND (reference sequence). V was trimmed by 9 bases and J by 0 bases, leaving 15 bases between them. Here the CDR3 reads CASRERGGSYEQYF. The DNA of the CDR3 is TGTGCCAGCCGGGAACGGGGTGGCTCCTACGAGCAGTACTTC.

This chain joins TRBV5-1 and TRBJ1-4; D is undetermined. This CDR3 has 17 residues. Germline V gene data show CDR1 as SGHRS and CDR2 as YFSETQ. V was shortened by 9 bases and J by 0 bases, with 21 bases between the two germline ends. CDR3 nucleotide sequence: TGCGCCACCCGACCGGGTCATCTGCCCTCAACTAATGAAAAACTGTTTTTT. Protein: CATRPGHLPSTNEKLFF.

The chain links TRBV1 to TRBJ2-3; the table's D gene call, TRBD2, was not cross checked with the DNA. TRBV1 corresponds to a pseudogene. CDR3 length: 15 amino acids. The CDR3 protein is CTSSHAGSPTDTQYF. The CDR3 DNA is TGCACCAGCAGCCATGCGGGGTCCCCCACAGATACGCAGTATTTT.

This clone was counted only a few times. This sequence joins TRBV5-1 and TRBJ1-1; D is uncertain. V lost 3 bases and J 5 bases, leaving 17 bases between the germline ends. CDR3 length: 15 residues. Germline CDR1 reads SGHRS; CDR2 reads YFSETQ. CDR3 sequence reads: CASSSEPGTATEAFF. The CDR3 region has the DNA TGCGCCAGCAGCTCGGAACCGGGAACCGCGACTGAAGCTTTCTTT.

The chain recombines TRBV28 with TRBJ1-5, with 9 bases lining up with TRBD1. J lost 7 bases, V lost 3 bases, and 10 bases had no gene match. CDR3 length: 16 amino acids. Germline values: CDR1 MDHEN, CDR2 SYDVKM. CDR3 sequence reads: CASSFVAGTGSQPQHF. The CDR3, as DNA: TGTGCCAGCAGTTTTGTGGCCGGGACAGGGAGCCAGCCCCAGCATTTT.

V usage is TRBV6-1 and J usage is TRBJ1-6; TRBD1 aligns across 9 bases. Germline V gene lookup returns CDR1 MNHNS and CDR2 SASEGT. The CDR3 has 15 amino acids. Germline trimming cut 5 bases from V and 10 bases from J; bases unmatched to any gene: 9. This CDR3 reads CASSSPTTGGSPLHF. CDR3 in DNA: TGTGCCAGCAGTTCTCCTACGACAGGGGGGTCACCCCTCCACTTT.

This chain links TRBV5-1 with TRBJ1-3; D unresolved. V dropped 4 bases and J dropped 9 bases, with 11 bases sitting between them. From germline, CDR1 is SGHRS and CDR2 YFSETQ. The CDR3 runs 12 residues. The CDR3 loop is CASSRGGGTIYF. In DNA, the CDR3 is TGCGCCAGCAGCCGAGGAGGAGGCACCATATATTTT.

This clone was counted a few times. CDR3 nucleotide sequence: TGTGCCAGCAGCTTAAACGGCGGGAGGTACGAGCAGTACTTC. Its translation is CASSLNGGRYEQYF. The chain employs TRBV7-3 and TRBJ2-7, with TRBD2 matching over 8 bases. The ends lost 1 base at V and 4 bases at J; junction bases unmatched: 3. The CDR3 is 14 amino acids. Germline values: CDR1 SGHTA, CDR2 FQGTGA.

This clone has more than one count but fewer than ten. V gene TRBV2 combines with J gene TRBJ1-1, with D uncertain. In germline, CDR1 is SNHLY, CDR2 FYNNEI. V lost 6 bases, J lost 4 bases, and 12 bases lay in between. There are 13 residues in the CDR3. CDR3 nucleotides: TGTGCCAGCAGGGAGGAAGTCTCCACTGAAGCTTTCTTT. Protein product: CASREEVSTEAFF.

The gene calls are TRBV6-1 and TRBJ1-4, with TRBD1 identical over 8 bases. V gave up 6 bases and J gave up 5 bases; unmatched junction bases: 5. The germline V gene has CDR1 MNHNS and CDR2 SASEGT. The CDR3 runs to 14 residues. The DNA for the CDR3 is TGTGCCAGCAGGGTGACAGGGGCCAATGAAAAACTGTTTTTT. Its protein is CASRVTGANEKLFF.

The chain combines TRBV2 with TRBJ2-1; a weak D match, TRBD1 (5 bases). CDR1 is SNHLY, CDR2 FYNNEI, per germline. The CDR3 covers 14 residues. V lost 8 bases, J lost 6 bases, and 17 bases lay in between. The chain's CDR3 is CASAQARTTNEQFF. The CDR3 nucleotides are TGTGCCAGCGCACAGGCAAGGACAACCAATGAGCAGTTCTTC.

The chain carries TRBV2 and TRBJ2-2, with 9 bases that match TRBD2. Germline trimming cut 6 bases from V and 6 bases from J; bases unmatched to any gene: 11. This CDR3 spans 16 amino acids. The germline CDR1 and CDR2 sequences are SNHLY and FYNNEI. Here the CDR3 DNA reads TGTGCCAGCAGAGTTAGCGGGAGCGGGCAGGCCGGGGAGCTGTTTTTT. Protein sequence: CASRVSGSGQAGELFF.

The genes are TRBV12-5 and TRBJ2-4; D not resolved. CDR3 length: 16 residues. Germline loops: CDR1 LGHNT, CDR2 FRNRAP. Between the trimmed V and J ends, which lost 4 bases and 0 bases, there was a span of 13 bases. CDR3 nucleotide sequence: TGTGCTAGTGGTTCCCCCGGTGCCCTAGCCAAAAACATTCAGTACTTC. It is translated as CASGSPGALAKNIQYF.

The rearrangement uses TRBV6-5 and TRBJ1-1; the D is unclear. Per the germline V gene, CDR1 is MNHEY and CDR2 is SVGAGI. The ends were cut back, 5 bases at V and 4 bases at J, with 8 bases in the middle. The CDR3 sequence is 12 residues long. The CDR3 DNA follows: TGTGCCAGCAGTGATGCGGCCACTGAAGCTTTCTTT. It encodes CASSDAATEAFF.

The DNA for the CDR3 is TGCGCCAGCAGCCACCCGACTAGCTTCGAGCAGTACTTC. It is translated as CASSHPTSFEQYF. This chain links TRBV4-1 with TRBJ2-7; the match to TRBD2 covers 7 bases. Per germline, CDR1 MGHRA and CDR2 YSYEKL. Trimming at V came to 3 bases and at J to 6 bases, leaving 5 bases not matched to a gene. This CDR3 is built from 13 residues.

CDR3 amino acids: CASSLDYGGNQPQHF. The CDR3 DNA is TGCGCCAGCAGCTTGGATTATGGGGGGAACCAGCCCCAGCATTTT. The chain couples TRBV5-1 to TRBJ1-5, with a possible D match to TRBD1 (5 bases). V was shortened by 0 bases and J by 7 bases, with 14 bases between the two germline ends. The germline V gene encodes CDR1 SGHRS and CDR2 YFSETQ. This CDR3 is 15 amino acids long. The full variable domain, its missing parts supplied by reference TRBV5-1 and TRBJ1-5, is KAGVTQTPRYLIKTRGQQVTLSCSPISGHRSVSWYQQTPGQGLQFLFEYFSETQRNKGNFPGRFSGRQFSNSRSEMNVSTLELGDSALYLCASSLDYGGNQPQHFGDGTRLSIL.

The genes are TRBV29-1 and TRBJ1-1; D not certain. V was cut by 1 base and J by 4 bases, with 19 bases left in between. The germline V gene has CDR1 SQVTM and CDR2 ANQGSEA. This CDR3 region has 16 residues. The CDR3 here is CSVEALAAGKRTEAFF. In nucleotides, the CDR3 is TGCAGCGTTGAAGCCTTGGCAGCGGGTAAGCGCACTGAAGCTTTCTTT.

The rearrangement joins TRBV28 to TRBJ1-3, with D uncertain. Per germline, CDR1 MDHEN and CDR2 SYDVKM. V was shortened by 5 bases and J by 2 bases, with 10 bases between the two germline ends. The length of the CDR3 is 14 residues. The CDR3: CASSLPSPGNTIYF. The CDR3 coding sequence is TGTGCCAGCAGTCTTCCGAGTCCTGGAAACACCATATATTTT.

This clone has only a few counts. The chain is built from TRBV28 and TRBJ2-7, with TRBD2 identical over 7 bases. Germline loops: CDR1 MDHEN, CDR2 SYDVKM. There are 14 residues in the CDR3. The V and J ends lost 5 bases and 7 bases, in that order; junction bases with no gene match: 11. In nucleotides, the CDR3 is TGTGCCAGCAGTGAGCGGGGCAGCCTTCGGGAGCAGTACTTC. It codes for CASSERGSLREQYF.

The rearrangement uses TRBV6-6 and TRBJ1-1; 7 nucleotides match TRBD1. J lost 2 bases, V lost 5 bases, and 11 bases had no gene match. The CDR3 extends over 16 amino acids. In germline, CDR1 is MNHNY, CDR2 SVGAGI (reference sequence). In DNA form, the CDR3 reads TGTGCCAGCAGTCCCACACAGGGGAGGAAAAACACTGAAGCTTTCTTT. This encodes CASSPTQGRKNTEAFF.

The CDR3 loop is CATSRVSAGGPGEQFF. In nucleotides, the CDR3 is TGTGCCACCAGCAGAGTAAGCGCGGGGGGGCCGGGTGAGCAGTTCTTC. The chain combines TRBV15 with TRBJ2-1; TRBD2 matches 9 bases. The CDR3 loop spans 16 amino acids. Looked up from germline, CDR1 is LNHNV and CDR2 is YYDKDF (reference sequence). V shed 1 base and J 9 bases; nucleotides not matched to a gene: 10.

The chain carries TRBV29-1 and TRBJ2-1; 10 nucleotides match TRBD1. The CDR3 sequence is 16 residues long. Germline CDR1 is SQVTM and CDR2 is ANQGSEA. V shed 1 base, J shed 4 bases, and the junction held 7 bases outside the gene matches. The CDR3 sequence: CSVEAGTGAFYNEQFF. As DNA, the CDR3 is TGCAGCGTTGAAGCCGGGACAGGGGCTTTTTACAATGAGCAGTTCTTC.